These 30 T cell receptor beta chains were all obtained from the same sample, sequenced in a study of shared clonotypes between healthy human individuals. Sequenced by immunoSEQ multiplex PCR; TCRdb stores in-frame clones only, minus some. The data contain a few million clones, 93% of them singletons. Sequences were obtained from naive CD4+ T cells from PBMCs. The subset denotes: CD45RA+ positively selected. These receptors came from a man in his late teens or twenties in good health. Some clones in this sample may be carry-over from other donors' samples.

The J gene is TRBJ1-1, the V gene TRBV5-1; D is perhaps TRBD1 (5 bases). Per the germline V gene, CDR1 is SGHRS and CDR2 is YFSETQ. The CDR3 has 15 amino acids. The V end was cut by 4 bases, the J end by 4 bases, with 17 bases between. The CDR3 spells CASSPSGGWSTEAFF. CDR3 DNA: TGCGCCAGCAGCCCCTCGGGGGGTTGGAGCACTGAAGCTTTCTTT.

V usage is TRBV27 and J usage is TRBJ1-2, with D possibly TRBD1 on 5 matching bases. Germline CDR1 and CDR2: MNHEY and SMNVEV (reference sequence). The ends were cut back, 1 base at V and 6 bases at J, with 15 bases in the middle. This CDR3 spans 15 amino acids. CDR3 sequence: CASSLLSGALDGYTF. The CDR3 region has the DNA TGTGCCAGCAGTTTATTGTCTGGGGCCCTTGATGGCTACACCTTC.

Remarks on this clone: The identical CDR3 is also encoded by other nucleotide sequences in the sample. The chain recombines TRBV6-6 with TRBJ2-1, with no clear D. CDR1 is MNHNY and CDR2 is SVGAGI in the germline V gene (reference sequence). V was trimmed by 6 bases and J by 3 bases, leaving 0 bases between them. The CDR3 is made up of 10 amino acids. Written as DNA, the CDR3 is TGTGCCAGCAGCTACAATGAGCAGTTCTTC. Its translation is CASSYNEQFF.

The table lists this clone with a count of one. V is TRBV28 and J is TRBJ2-3, with D possibly being TRBD2 (5 bases). CDR3 length equals 13 residues. CDR1 is MDHEN and CDR2 is SYDVKM in the germline V gene. V was trimmed by 6 bases and J by 3 bases, leaving 10 bases between them. The CDR3 protein is CASRATGTDTQYF. The CDR3 DNA is TGTGCCAGCAGGGCGACGGGGACAGATACGCAGTATTTT.

The V and J genes are TRBV9 and TRBJ1-2, with D unclear. The CDR3 has 14 amino acids. Germline V gene sequence: CDR1 SGDLS, CDR2 YYNGEE. V shed 0 bases and J shed 4 bases, with 10 bases lying between them. CDR3 protein: CASSVALGTYGYTF. The CDR3 nucleotides are TGTGCCAGCAGCGTAGCTCTGGGAACCTATGGCTACACCTTC.

This chain connects TRBV7-6 to TRBJ2-1; D is ambiguous. Germline values: CDR1 SGHVS, CDR2 FNYEAQ. With 3 bases removed from V and 9 bases from J, the gap between germline ends came to 15 bases. This CDR3 spans 14 amino acids. CDR3 region: CASSLNPTKSEQFF. Here the CDR3 DNA reads TGTGCCAGCAGCTTGAACCCGACGAAGAGTGAGCAGTTCTTC.

The chain joins TRBV6-1 to TRBJ2-7; D is perhaps TRBD1 (6 bases). The CDR3 sequence is 13 residues long. V lost 2 bases and J lost 4, with 9 bases in between. Per the germline V gene, CDR1 is MNHNS and CDR2 is SASEGT. The DNA for the CDR3 is TGTGCCAGCAGTGAAATCAGGGGTTACGAGCAGTACTTC. This encodes CASSEIRGYEQYF.

The chain combines TRBV5-4 with TRBJ2-7; TRBD2 aligns across 8 bases. The length of the CDR3 is 15 residues. Germline V gene data show CDR1 as SGHNT and CDR2 as YYREEE (reference sequence). Trimming at V came to 4 bases and at J to 2 bases, leaving 8 bases not matched to a gene. The CDR3 DNA reads TGTGCCAGCAGCCCGGGGGGGCAGGGAACCTACGAGCAGTACTTC. Translation gives CASSPGGQGTYEQYF.

The rearrangement links TRBV7-2 to TRBJ2-7, with D unclear. V gave up 3 bases and J gave up 0 bases, with 6 bases separating them. The CDR3 is 13 residues long. Germline CDR1 and CDR2: SGHTA and FQGNSA. CDR3 residues: CASSFKNSYEQYF. The CDR3 DNA is TGTGCCAGCAGCTTTAAAAACTCCTACGAGCAGTACTTC. Complete variable domain (other parts from reference TRBV7-2 and TRBJ2-7): GAGVSQSPSNKVTEKGKDVELRCDPISGHTALYWYRQSLGQGLEFLIYFQGNSAPDKSGLPSDRFSAERTGGSVSTLTIQRTQQEDSAVYLCASSFKNSYEQYFGPGTRLTVT.

The chain uses TRBV18 and TRBJ2-4; TRBD2 is a possible D gene (5 bases). CDR3 length: 13 amino acids. The V gene lost 4 bases and the J gene lost 6 bases, with 10 bases spanning the gap. In germline, CDR1 is KGHSH, CDR2 LQKENI. The CDR3 region is CASSLSGLNIQYF. CDR3 nucleotides: TGTGCCAGCTCACTTTCGGGGTTAAACATTCAGTACTTC.

The chain is built from TRBV7-3 and TRBJ2-7; D possibly corresponds to TRBD2 (5 bases). The ends were cut back, 2 bases at V and 0 bases at J, with 11 bases in the middle. CDR1 is SGHTA, CDR2 FQGTGA, per germline. CDR3 length equals 15 residues. The CDR3 loop reads CASSLGAVDSYEQYF. CDR3 bases: TGTGCCAGCAGCTTAGGAGCGGTAGACTCCTACGAGCAGTACTTC.

CDR3 protein: CASSPGFQPQHF. The DNA for the CDR3 is TGTGCCAGCAGCCCCGGGTTTCAGCCCCAGCATTTT. The rearrangement links TRBV9 to TRBJ1-5; no clear D gene. The CDR3 is 12 amino acids. The germline V and J ends were trimmed by 4 bases and 6 bases, with 8 bases remaining between them. Germline CDR1 and CDR2: SGDLS and YYNGEE.

The CDR3: CASSQGVRGAQPQHF. Written as DNA, the CDR3 is TGTGCCAGCAGCCAAGGGGTTAGAGGCGCCCAGCCCCAGCATTTT. The gene calls are TRBV7-6 and TRBJ1-5; D might be TRBD1 (5 bases). Germline V CDR1 and CDR2: SGHVS, FNYEAQ. The V gene lost 5 bases and the J gene lost 7 bases, with 18 bases spanning the gap. The length of the CDR3 is 15 residues.

The sample holds one count of this clone. The chain links TRBV9 to TRBJ2-1; D may be TRBD1 (6 bases). With 2 bases removed from V and 0 bases from J, the gap between germline ends came to 24 bases. CDR3 length: 20 amino acids. Germline V gene data show CDR1 as SGDLS and CDR2 as YYNGEE. The DNA for the CDR3 is TGTGCCAGCAGCGTCCCCCGGACAGCCATTCCACGCCGCTCCTACAATGAGCAGTTCTTC. Its protein is CASSVPRTAIPRRSYNEQFF.

For this clone: Other DNA sequences in this sample translate to the same CDR3. This chain uses TRBV5-1 with TRBJ2-7, with 11 nucleotides matching TRBD2. V gave up 5 bases and J gave up 2 bases; unmatched junction bases: 3. This CDR3 comprises 14 residues. In germline, CDR1 is SGHRS, CDR2 YFSETQ. The CDR3 DNA sequence: TGCGCCAGCAGTGTGACTAGCGGGACCTACGAGCAGTACTTC. Translation gives CASSVTSGTYEQYF.

J is TRBJ1-2 and V is TRBV6-1, with 7 positions matching TRBD1. V lost 2 bases and J lost 2; bases outside the gene matches: 2. The germline V gene has CDR1 MNHNS and CDR2 SASEGT. CDR3 size: 14 residues. The DNA of the CDR3 is TGTGCCAGCAGTGAACTGACAGGGAACTATGGCTACACCTTC. The encoded protein is CASSELTGNYGYTF.

The rearrangement joins TRBV6-6 to TRBJ2-1; D perhaps matches TRBD1 (6 bases). Trimming shortened V by 7 bases and J by 7 bases, and 23 bases separated the two germline ends. This CDR3 spans 16 amino acids. Per germline, CDR1 MNHNY and CDR2 SVGAGI (reference sequence). CDR3 sequence (DNA): TGTGCCAGCACCCCCTGGGCGGGTGGGGGCGGGAATGAGCAGTTCTTC. This translates into CASTPWAGGGGNEQFF.

To note about this clone: The sample carries other DNA sequences with the same CDR3. The chain is built from TRBV5-1 and TRBJ1-1; maybe TRBD1 (5 bases). Germline V CDR1 and CDR2: SGHRS, YFSETQ. The CDR3 extends over 13 amino acids. V dropped 4 bases and J dropped 0 bases, with 7 bases sitting between them. The CDR3 DNA reads as TGCGCCAGCAGCAGGGGCATGAACACTGAAGCTTTCTTT. Residues: CASSRGMNTEAFF.

The rearrangement uses TRBV11-2 and TRBJ2-7; the D gene is possibly TRBD2 (6 bases). The length of the CDR3 is 16 residues. Trimming pared 4 bases from V and 6 bases from J, leaving 22 bases between. Germline CDR1 SGHAT, CDR2 FQNNGV. The CDR3 region is CASSSRGFGRLSEQYF. The CDR3, as DNA: TGTGCCAGCAGCTCCCGTGGTTTCGGGAGACTCTCCGAGCAGTACTTC.

The rearrangement uses TRBV19 and TRBJ2-7; 7 bases agree with TRBD1. The CDR3 extends over 16 amino acids. The germline gives CDR1 LNHDA, CDR2 SQIVND (reference sequence). After removal of 1 base from V and 0 bases from J, the junction contained 6 bases not matched to a gene. The CDR3 loop reads CASSIAGTVGSYEQYF. The CDR3 DNA follows: TGTGCCAGTAGTATAGCAGGGACAGTCGGCTCCTACGAGCAGTACTTC.

The chain has TRBV5-1 and TRBJ2-7; 10 nucleotides line up with TRBD2. J lost 5 bases, V lost 1 base, and 9 bases had no gene match. This CDR3 has 16 residues. Germline CDR1 reads SGHRS; CDR2 reads YFSETQ. CDR3 nucleotide sequence: TGCGCCAGCAGCTTGCTGTCTAGCGGGAGTACCGACGAGCAGTACTTC. Protein: CASSLLSSGSTDEQYF.

This clone appeared a single time. V gene TRBV11-2 combines with J gene TRBJ2-3; D remains ambiguous. Trimming took 5 bases from V and 1 from J, leaving 16 bases between them. Germline CDR1 reads SGHAT; CDR2 reads FQNNGV. The CDR3 has 16 residues. Here the CDR3 reads CASSPGPSRGTDTQYF. Here the CDR3 DNA reads TGTGCCAGCAGCCCCGGACCTTCGCGCGGCACAGATACGCAGTATTTT.

Notes on this clone: Other DNA sequences of this sample code for an identical CDR3. V and J are TRBV5-1 and TRBJ2-6, with D possibly matching TRBD1 (6 bases). Between the trimmed V and J ends, which lost 4 bases and 4 bases, there was a span of 12 bases. CDR1 and CDR2 from the germline V gene are SGHRS and YFSETQ. The CDR3 consists of 15 residues. In nucleotides, the CDR3 is TGCGCCAGCAGCCTAACAGGGTCGGGGGCCAACGTCCTGACTTTC. As protein: CASSLTGSGANVLTF.

The rearrangement links TRBV5-4 to TRBJ1-1, with 11 bases aligning to TRBD1. The CDR3 sequence is 15 residues long. The junction had 2 bases not matched to a gene; V was cut back by 2 bases and J by 2 bases. From germline, CDR1 is SGHNT and CDR2 YYREEE (reference sequence). This chain's CDR3 is CASSLGQGANTEAFF. The CDR3 DNA sequence: TGTGCCAGCAGCTTAGGACAGGGGGCAAACACTGAAGCTTTCTTT.

J is TRBJ2-3 and V is TRBV6-5; no clear D. V was shortened by 0 bases and J by 0 bases, with 4 bases between the two germline ends. The CDR3 runs to 14 residues. Germline CDR1 MNHEY, CDR2 SVGAGI. CDR3 residues: CASSYSESTDTQYF. The CDR3 nucleotides are TGTGCCAGCAGTTACTCAGAGAGCACAGATACGCAGTATTTT.

The chain employs TRBV27 and TRBJ2-7; no firm D call. Trimming removed 4 bases at V and 9 bases at J, with 16 bases between. The CDR3 totals 13 residues. Germline CDR1 MNHEY, CDR2 SMNVEV (reference sequence). The CDR3 sequence: CASSSAPRLGQYF. CDR3 DNA sequence: TGTGCCAGCAGTTCTGCCCCCCGCCTGGGGCAGTACTTC.

The chain joins TRBV6-6 to TRBJ1-1; D perhaps matches TRBD1 (5 bases). The CDR3 is 15 residues long. The germline gives CDR1 MNHNY, CDR2 SVGAGI (reference sequence). V gave up 7 bases and J gave up 0 bases, with 15 bases separating them. The CDR3: CASKTRGAVNTEAFF. CDR3 bases: TGTGCCAGCAAAACGAGGGGCGCGGTGAACACTGAAGCTTTCTTT.

The rearrangement uses TRBV12-5 and TRBJ2-7, with D possibly being TRBD1 (6 bases). CDR1 and CDR2 (germline): LGHNT, FRNRAP. V lost 2 bases and J lost 7, with 12 bases in between. The CDR3 is 13 amino acids. The CDR3 sequence is CASGLTQGGEQYF. The CDR3 DNA is TGTGCTAGTGGTTTGACACAGGGTGGGGAGCAGTACTTC.

Worth noting for this clone: Different DNA sequences within this sample yield the same CDR3. The V and J genes are TRBV5-1 and TRBJ2-5; D unclear. V was cut by 4 bases and J by 2 bases, with 12 bases left in between. This CDR3 has 14 amino acids. CDR1 and CDR2 from the germline V gene are SGHRS and YFSETQ. CDR3 loop: CASSLRTGQETQYF. The CDR3 coding sequence is TGCGCCAGCAGCCTGAGGACCGGACAAGAGACCCAGTACTTC.

This chain links TRBV5-4 with TRBJ1-3; 10 positions match TRBD1. Per the germline V gene, CDR1 is SGHNT and CDR2 is YYREEE (reference sequence). V shed 4 bases and J 2 bases; nucleotides not matched to a gene: 12. The CDR3 extends over 18 amino acids. CDR3 DNA: TGTGCCAGCAGCCTGACAGGGGGCGCGTCCGGACCTGGAAACACCATATATTTT. As protein: CASSLTGGASGPGNTIYF.